This passage covers 27 T cell receptor beta chains from one sample sequenced in a study of cytomegalovirus exposure and HLA in healthy donors. The PCR had 60 Vbeta and 13 Jbeta primers. Data came from immunoSEQ multiplex PCR; TCRdb stores just in-frame clones and leaves some out. The table has 150,000 or so clones, around 78% seen once. Sequencing used PBMCs. Receptor source: a man aged 35 to 55 in good health and CMV-seropositive.

The chain combines TRBV7-6 with TRBJ1-2; TRBD1 aligns across 7 bases. Germline V gene lookup returns CDR1 SGHVS and CDR2 FNYEAQ. The CDR3 runs 13 residues. Trimming took 1 base from V and 4 from J; bases not matched to a gene: 0. CDR3: CASSLGDSYGYTF. The CDR3, as DNA: TGTGCCAGCAGCTTAGGGGACAGCTATGGCTACACCTTC.

This clone was recorded once. CDR3 protein: CASSQERLTYNEQFF. The CDR3 DNA follows: TGTGCCAGCAGCCAAGAACGCCTTACTTACAATGAGCAGTTCTTC. The chain uses TRBV4-2 and TRBJ2-1; the D is unclear. Trimming removed 0 bases from V and 4 bases from J, with 10 bases in between. This CDR3 contains 15 residues. CDR1 is LGHNA, CDR2 YNFKEQ, per germline.

The chain recombines TRBV10-2 with TRBJ1-4; unclear D gene. V dropped 5 bases and J dropped 2 bases, with 15 bases sitting between them. Germline V gene lookup returns CDR1 WSHSY and CDR2 SAAADI. The CDR3 sequence is 16 residues long. The CDR3: CASSSREGATNEKLFF. The CDR3 coding sequence is TGCGCCAGCAGTAGTCGGGAGGGCGCGACTAATGAAAAACTGTTTTTT.

A note on this clone: This specimen includes other DNA sequences encoding the same CDR3. V is TRBV11-1 and J is TRBJ2-3, with 7 bases identical to TRBD1. V was pared by 6 bases and J by 2 bases, with 8 bases of the junction left unmatched. Germline loops: CDR1 SGHAT, CDR2 FQDESV (reference sequence). This CDR3 region has 15 residues. CDR3: CASSSRTGITDTQYF. The CDR3 coding sequence is TGTGCCAGCAGTTCGCGGACAGGTATCACAGATACGCAGTATTTT.

V is TRBV5-1 and J is TRBJ2-7, with 13 bases identical to TRBD2. The ends lost 1 base at V and 2 bases at J; junction bases unmatched: 3. This CDR3 spans 16 amino acids. Germline values: CDR1 SGHRS, CDR2 YFSETQ. DNA for the CDR3: TGCGCCAGCAGCTTGCGGGGGACTAGCGGGGCCTACGAGCAGTACTTC. It translates to CASSLRGTSGAYEQYF. Full variable domain (remainder filled in from reference TRBV5-1 and TRBJ2-7): KAGVTQTPRYLIKTRGQQVTLSCSPISGHRSVSWYQQTPGQGLQFLFEYFSETQRNKGNFPGRFSGRQFSNSRSEMNVSTLELGDSALYLCASSLRGTSGAYEQYFGPGTRLTVT.

The genes are TRBV2 and TRBJ2-1; TRBD2 is a possible D gene (6 bases). V shed 4 bases and J shed 7 bases, with 11 bases lying between them. The CDR3 is 13 amino acids. Germline V gene lookup returns CDR1 SNHLY and CDR2 FYNNEI. The CDR3 reads CASSGLVKNEQFF. CDR3 bases: TGTGCCAGCAGTGGACTAGTAAAGAATGAGCAGTTCTTC.

In regard to this clone: The sample has other DNA sequences that encode this CDR3 too. The rearrangement links TRBV5-1 to TRBJ1-3; D gene unclear. The V gene's germline CDR1 is SGHRS and CDR2 YFSETQ. The germline V and J ends were trimmed by 4 bases and 0 bases, with 8 bases remaining between them. CDR3 length equals 14 residues. The chain's CDR3 is CASSLGSSGNTIYF. The CDR3 nucleotides are TGCGCCAGCAGCCTCGGGAGCTCTGGAAACACCATATATTTT.

The chain has TRBV2 and TRBJ2-1, with 10 bases aligning to TRBD2. V lost 2 bases, J lost 9 bases, and 1 base stayed unmatched. CDR1 and CDR2 from the germline V gene are SNHLY and FYNNEI. This CDR3 is built from 13 residues. This CDR3 is CASSELAGVEQFF. CDR3 DNA sequence: TGTGCCAGCAGTGAACTAGCGGGAGTTGAGCAGTTCTTC.

The chain couples TRBV29-1 to TRBJ2-7; 14 positions match TRBD2. Per the germline V gene, CDR1 is SQVTM and CDR2 is ANQGSEA. The V and J ends lost 7 bases and 6 bases, in that order; junction bases with no gene match: 5. The CDR3 runs to 13 residues. CDR3 in DNA: TGCAGCGGGTCCGGGACTAGCGGGGGCGAGCAGTACTTC. Translated: CSGSGTSGGEQYF.

This chain uses TRBV25-1 with TRBJ2-7; 7 bases are shared with TRBD1. Trimming at V came to 8 bases and at J to 2 bases, leaving 9 bases not matched to a gene. CDR1 and CDR2 (germline): MGHDK, SYGVNS. CDR3 size: 14 residues. The CDR3 here is CASGTGTATYEQYF. As DNA, the CDR3 is TGTGCCAGCGGAACCGGGACAGCGACCTACGAGCAGTACTTC.

The chain uses TRBV7-6 and TRBJ1-1; the D gene is possibly TRBD1 (5 bases). The germline V and J ends were trimmed by 5 bases and 4 bases, with 17 bases remaining between them. Per the germline V gene, CDR1 is SGHVS and CDR2 is FNYEAQ. This CDR3 has 15 residues. The CDR3 is CASSPPEGKFTEAFF. The CDR3 nucleotides read TGTGCCAGCAGCCCCCCGGAGGGGAAATTCACTGAAGCTTTCTTT.

This clone was counted once. The V call is TRBV5-1, the J call TRBJ1-1, with 7 nucleotides matching TRBD1. The J segment lost 4 bases and the V segment lost 4 bases, leaving 7 bases of the junction unmatched. The CDR3 is 14 amino acids. The germline CDR1 and CDR2 sequences are SGHRS and YFSETQ. CDR3 protein: CASSVDRAGTEAFF. CDR3 DNA sequence: TGCGCCAGCAGCGTTGACAGGGCGGGCACTGAAGCTTTCTTT. The full variable domain, its missing parts supplied by reference TRBV5-1 and TRBJ1-1, is KAGVTQTPRYLIKTRGQQVTLSCSPISGHRSVSWYQQTPGQGLQFLFEYFSETQRNKGNFPGRFSGRQFSNSRSEMNVSTLELGDSALYLCASSVDRAGTEAFFGQGTRLTVV.

This sequence joins TRBV4-2 and TRBJ2-3, with D possibly being TRBD2 (5 bases). Trimming pared 4 bases from V and 0 bases from J, leaving 14 bases between. Germline CDR1 LGHNA, CDR2 YNFKEQ. This CDR3 is built from 16 residues. The DNA for the CDR3 is TGTGCCAGCAGCCCTCCTTCGGGAACTAGCACAGATACGCAGTATTTT. Encoded protein: CASSPPSGTSTDTQYF.

This clone was detected only once. This chain joins TRBV6-4 and TRBJ2-3; 7 bases align to TRBD2. CDR1 is MRHNA, CDR2 SNTAGT, per germline. The CDR3 sequence is 15 residues long. Trimming at V came to 3 bases and at J to 1 base, leaving 4 bases not matched to a gene. The CDR3 nucleotides are TGTGCCAGCAGTGAGGGCGGGAGCGGCACAGATACGCAGTATTTT. Translated: CASSEGGSGTDTQYF.

The CDR3 coding sequence is TGTGCCAGCAGCTTGAGACAGGGAGCTAACTATGGCTACACCTTC. This translates into CASSLRQGANYGYTF. This chain connects TRBV11-2 to TRBJ1-2; 7 positions agree with TRBD1. Germline values: CDR1 SGHAT, CDR2 FQNNGV. The V segment lost 3 bases and the J segment 0 bases; nucleotides outside the gene matches: 4. This CDR3 spans 15 amino acids.

The chain employs TRBV7-9 and TRBJ1-1; D is possibly TRBD1 (5 bases). The CDR3 length is 15 residues. The V end was cut by 4 bases, the J end by 5 bases, with 17 bases between. CDR1 is SEHNR and CDR2 is FQNEAQ in the germline V gene (reference sequence). The CDR3 reads CASSSGPARGTEAFF. CDR3 DNA sequence: TGTGCCAGCAGCTCCGGTCCCGCGCGGGGGACTGAAGCTTTCTTT.

V and J are TRBV4-1 and TRBJ2-5; TRBD1 is a possible D gene (5 bases). CDR3 size: 17 residues. Germline loops: CDR1 MGHRA, CDR2 YSYEKL. The V end lost 1 base, the J end lost 5 bases, and 20 bases lay between the germline ends. The CDR3 region is CASSQVQVAGWSETQYF. The CDR3 bases are TGCGCCAGCAGCCAAGTGCAAGTCGCAGGGTGGTCGGAGACCCAGTACTTC.

There are a few counts of this clone. The chain links TRBV27 to TRBJ1-6; 7 bases are shared with TRBD1. Germline assignment: CDR1 MNHEY and CDR2 SMNVEV (reference sequence). V shed 7 bases and J 6 bases; nucleotides not matched to a gene: 9. This CDR3 is built from 15 residues. The CDR3 nucleotides read TGTGCCAGCACCGACCCGACAGGGAGTAATTCACCCCTCCACTTT. It codes for CASTDPTGSNSPLHF.

This clone was picked up a small number of times. V is TRBV5-4 and J is TRBJ1-3; possibly TRBD1 for D (5 bases). There are 13 residues in the CDR3. V was cut by 0 bases and J by 4 bases, with 5 bases left in between. Germline V gene sequence: CDR1 SGHNT, CDR2 YYREEE (reference sequence). The CDR3 protein is CASSLEGGNTIYF. The CDR3 coding sequence is TGTGCCAGCAGCTTGGAGGGGGGAAACACCATATATTTT.

The rearrangement joins TRBV19 to TRBJ1-2, with D hard to call. The CDR3 extends over 14 amino acids. Deletions cut 4 bases from V and 4 bases from J, with 13 bases between. In germline, CDR1 is LNHDA, CDR2 SQIVND (reference sequence). The CDR3: CASSKAEPSYGYTF. The CDR3 DNA reads TGTGCCAGTAGTAAGGCGGAGCCTTCCTATGGCTACACCTTC.

This clone came up a few times. The chain recombines TRBV2 with TRBJ2-2; D gene ambiguous. Germline V gives CDR1 SNHLY, CDR2 FYNNEI. CDR3 length: 14 amino acids. Trimming pared 4 bases from V and 0 bases from J, leaving 6 bases between. The CDR3 protein is CASSGATNTGELFF. The CDR3 bases are TGTGCCAGCAGTGGCGCGACGAACACCGGGGAGCTGTTTTTT.

V gene TRBV19 combines with J gene TRBJ2-1; tentative D call: TRBD2 (5 bases). The CDR3 has 14 amino acids. Trimming took 3 bases from V and 7 from J, leaving 13 bases between them. CDR1 and CDR2 from the germline V gene are LNHDA and SQIVND (reference sequence). CDR3 amino acids: CASSMTDYPNEQFF. The DNA of the CDR3 is TGTGCCAGTAGTATGACCGACTACCCTAATGAGCAGTTCTTC.

V usage is TRBV6-6 and J usage is TRBJ1-3; 7 bases map to TRBD1. This CDR3 comprises 15 residues. The germline V gene has CDR1 MNHNY and CDR2 SVGAGI (reference sequence). V gave up 6 bases and J gave up 0 bases; unmatched junction bases: 5. CDR3 region: CASSIQGNSGNTIYF. The CDR3 bases are TGTGCCAGCAGCATACAGGGGAACTCTGGAAACACCATATATTTT.

The chain is built from TRBV7-8 and TRBJ2-1, with D possibly matching TRBD1 (6 bases). V lost 5 bases, J lost 2 bases, and 16 bases lay in between. CDR3 size: 16 residues. The germline V gene has CDR1 SGHVS and CDR2 FQNEAQ. CDR3 region: CASSPDPGAPYNEQFF. CDR3 nucleotides: TGTGCCAGCAGCCCCGATCCAGGGGCCCCCTACAATGAGCAGTTCTTC.

This sequence joins TRBV10-3 and TRBJ2-1, with 10 bases identical to TRBD2. J gave up 4 bases and V 0 bases, and 3 bases lay outside the gene matches. The CDR3 loop spans 16 amino acids. Germline lookup yields CDR1 ENHRY and CDR2 SYGVKD. DNA of the CDR3: TGTGCCATCAGTGAGTCGGAACTAGCGGGGTACAATGAGCAGTTCTTC. Its translation is CAISESELAGYNEQFF.

This rearrangement joins TRBV2 to TRBJ2-7; 9 bases align to TRBD1. The V and J ends lost 8 bases and 3 bases, in that order; junction bases with no gene match: 5. Germline V gene lookup returns CDR1 SNHLY and CDR2 FYNNEI. The CDR3 covers 13 residues. CDR3 nucleotides: TGTGCCAGCGGCGACAGGGGGAGCTACGAGCAGTACTTC. This encodes CASGDRGSYEQYF.

This clone was picked up one time. The chain combines TRBV6-5 with TRBJ1-2; 7 bases fit TRBD1. Germline CDR1 reads MNHEY; CDR2 reads SVGAGI. Germline trimming cut 6 bases from V and 0 bases from J; bases unmatched to any gene: 4. The CDR3 length is 14 residues. The CDR3 reads CASSRDRANYGYTF. The CDR3, as DNA: TGTGCCAGCAGCCGGGACAGAGCTAACTATGGCTACACCTTC.